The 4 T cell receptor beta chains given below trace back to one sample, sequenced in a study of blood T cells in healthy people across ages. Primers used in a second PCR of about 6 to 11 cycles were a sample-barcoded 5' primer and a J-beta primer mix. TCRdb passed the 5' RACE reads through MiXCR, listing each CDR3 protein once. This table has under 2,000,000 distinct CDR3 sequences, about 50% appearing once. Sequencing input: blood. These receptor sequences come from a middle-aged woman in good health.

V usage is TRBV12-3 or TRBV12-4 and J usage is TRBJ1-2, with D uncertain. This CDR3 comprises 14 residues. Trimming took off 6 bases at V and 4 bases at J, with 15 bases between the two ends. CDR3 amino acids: CASRGATTVYGYTF. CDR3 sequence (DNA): TGTGCCAGCAGGGGTGCCACCACGGTCTATGGCTACACCTTC.

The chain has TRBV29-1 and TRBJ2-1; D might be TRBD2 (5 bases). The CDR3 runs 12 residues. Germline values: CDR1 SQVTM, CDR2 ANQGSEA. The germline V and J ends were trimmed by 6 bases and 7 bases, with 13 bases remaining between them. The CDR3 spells CSVLGVRNEQFF. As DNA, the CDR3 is TGCAGCGTCCTCGGGGTTAGGAATGAGCAGTTCTTC.

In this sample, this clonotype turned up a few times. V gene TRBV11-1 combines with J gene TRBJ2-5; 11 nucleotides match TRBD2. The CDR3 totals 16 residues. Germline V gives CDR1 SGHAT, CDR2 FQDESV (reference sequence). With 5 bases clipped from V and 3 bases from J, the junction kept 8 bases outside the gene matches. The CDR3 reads CASSPSGGPYEETQYF. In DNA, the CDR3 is TGTGCCAGCAGCCCTAGCGGGGGGCCATATGAAGAGACCCAGTACTTC. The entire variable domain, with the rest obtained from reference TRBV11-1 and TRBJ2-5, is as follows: EAEVAQSPRYKITEKSQAVAFWCDPISGHATLYWYRQILGQGPELLVQFQDESVVDDSQLPKDRFSAERLKGVDSTLKIQPAELGDSAMYLCASSPSGGPYEETQYFGPGTRLLVL.

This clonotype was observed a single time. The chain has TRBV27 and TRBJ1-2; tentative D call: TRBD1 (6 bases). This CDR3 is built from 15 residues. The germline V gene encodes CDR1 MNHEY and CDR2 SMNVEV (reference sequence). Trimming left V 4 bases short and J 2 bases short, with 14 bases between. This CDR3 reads CASSCDRTQNYGYTF. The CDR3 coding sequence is TGTGCCAGCAGTTGCGACAGGACGCAGAACTATGGCTACACCTTC.